Listed below are T cell receptor beta chains from one sample, sequenced in a study of a mutant IDH1 vaccine in newly diagnosed glioma. These receptors lack a known antigen. Produced via immunoSEQ multiplex PCR; TCRdb's table is partial and in-frame only. Here the sample spans approximately 44,000 clones, 65% to 85% being singletons. This specimen was PBMCs, taken from a glioma patient whose treatment included an IDH1 peptide vaccine. The receptors stem from a woman between 18 and 29 years old with glioma. Some clones in this sample may be carry-over from other donors' samples. The conserved cysteine and the conserved F or W are not part of the CDR3 here.

v_call	j_call	cdr3_aa
TRBV7-9	TRBJ2-1	ASTGADGRYNEQF
TRBV5-6	TRBJ1-1	ASSLRWGPDEAF
TRBV4-2	TRBJ2-7	ASSQDFGGGISYEQY
TRBV27	TRBJ2-7	ASSQSARGRYEQY
TRBV6-1	TRBJ2-7	ASSKFPGHSYEQY
TRBV27	TRBJ1-2	ASSSIQGGGYT
TRBV19	TRBJ1-1	ASSPLYMNTEAF
TRBV4-3	TRBJ1-1	ASSQDFWESMNTEAF
TRBV6-6	TRBJ1-5	ASTPQQGMGNQPQH
TRBV6-1	TRBJ1-1	ASGQGGTEAF
TRBV14	TRBJ1-1	ASSQERVNTEAF
TRBV4-3	TRBJ1-1	ASSPGVGRTEAF
TRBV5-1	TRBJ2-1	ASSRTTPRYSGYNEQF
TRBV5-1	TRBJ2-1	ASRLAGGQGNEQF
TRBV20-1	TRBJ2-5	SILRGETQY
TRBV9	TRBJ1-1	ASGVPFTEAF
TRBV2	TRBJ2-3	ASSLRTSAIQDTQY
TRBV6-5	TRBJ1-3	ASSFGTGAGNTIY
TRBV5-8	TRBJ1-4	ASSSRFQVANEKLF
TRBV2	TRBJ1-5	ASNGQGWQPQH
TRBV13	TRBJ2-2	ASSIRTGPLVTGELF
TRBV4-1	TRBJ2-7	ASSPLAGRTYEQY
TRBV5-6	TRBJ2-7	ASSLGLANSYEQY
TRBV9	TRBJ1-5	ASSGDGFSNQPQH
TRBV5-6	TRBJ2-1	ASSPVTGSSYNEQF
TRBV5-1	TRBJ2-7	ASSLSSGGAKTPEQY
TRBV25-1	TRBJ2-1	ASSDGPGRSRTNNEQF
TRBV7-3	TRBJ2-7	ASSLGGLAEQY
TRBV14	TRBJ2-3	ASSQRAARRNTQY
TRBV27	TRBJ1-2	ASSLLDSYGYT
TRBV6-5	TRBJ2-1	ASHAGGKQF
TRBV19	TRBJ1-1	ASSMSGIMNTEAF
TRBV4-3	TRBJ2-7	ASSQRGGYEQY
TRBV12-2	TRBJ2-5	ASRLAVGLAAQETQY
TRBV5-1	TRBJ2-7	ASSLDGRGGDEQY
TRBV5-8	TRBJ1-5	ASSLGQGVPNQPQH
TRBV6-5	TRBJ1-5	ASSFGQGGNQPQH
TRBV29-1	TRBJ1-3	SVDKGQGNTIY
TRBV11-3	TRBJ1-1	ASSPTGGPATEAF
TRBV29-1	TRBJ1-2	SVVTVNYGYT
TRBV4-1	TRBJ2-7	ASSQDLRQGAVEQY
TRBV12-5	TRBJ1-1	ASGLVGQVGTEAF
TRBV19	TRBJ2-7	ASSITTGLVYEQY
TRBV6-4	TRBJ2-2	ASSDSRRNTGELF